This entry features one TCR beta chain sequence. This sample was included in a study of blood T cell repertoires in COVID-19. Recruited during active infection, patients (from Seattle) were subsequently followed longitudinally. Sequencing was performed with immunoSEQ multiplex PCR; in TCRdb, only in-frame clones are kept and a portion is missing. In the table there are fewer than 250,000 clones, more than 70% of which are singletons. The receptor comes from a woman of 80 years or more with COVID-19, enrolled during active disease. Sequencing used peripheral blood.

The CDR3 protein is CASSPPSMNTEAFF. The CDR3 DNA sequence: TGTGCCAGCTCACCACCGAGCATGAACACTGAAGCTTTCTTT. This rearrangement joins TRBV18 to TRBJ1-1; D is unclear. The CDR3 runs to 14 residues. The germline V and J ends were trimmed by 0 bases and 0 bases, with 5 bases remaining between them. The germline CDR1 and CDR2 sequences are KGHSH and LQKENI.